The 11 T cell receptor beta chains reported below all come from one sample, sequenced in a study of vaccination and CD4 T cells after COVID-19. No antigen has been assigned to these receptors. Cultured CD4+ T cell DNA underwent sequencing with the Oncomine TCR Beta short-read assay. TCRdb itself ran the PCR reads through MiXCR, one entry per CDR3 protein. The sample includes about 23,000 distinct CDR3 sequences, around 54% seen only once; the top ten take roughly 2.8%. Treatment meaning: roughly 10-day PBMC culture with coronavirus spike peptide pools or control peptides (ViraFEST assay). Sequenced material: CD4+ T cells from blood, cultured in vitro. Receptor source: a human donor who had recovered from COVID-19.

The rearrangement uses TRBV6-5 and TRBJ1-1; D not certain. V was cut by 3 bases and J by 1 base, with 12 bases left in between. In germline, CDR1 is MNHEY, CDR2 SVGAGI. There are 15 residues in the CDR3. CDR3 protein: CASSYPARQNTEAFF. The CDR3, as DNA: TGTGCCAGCAGTTATCCCGCCAGGCAGAACACTGAAGCTTTCTTT.

This clonotype was detected a few times. This chain connects TRBV24-1 to TRBJ2-5, with TRBD2 matching 10 bases. Germline loops: CDR1 KGHDR, CDR2 SFDVKD. V was pared by 4 bases and J by 5 bases, with 9 bases of the junction left unmatched. This CDR3 contains 16 residues. The CDR3 region is CATSDKRAGGRETQYF. The CDR3 bases are TGTGCCACCAGTGACAAACGAGCGGGGGGGCGTGAGACCCAGTACTTC.

The V gene is TRBV2, the J gene TRBJ1-5; D perhaps matches TRBD1 (5 bases). The CDR3 is made up of 15 amino acids. CDR1 and CDR2 from the germline V gene are SNHLY and FYNNEI. Trimming removed 3 bases from V and 4 bases from J, with 13 bases in between. CDR3 in amino acids: CASSEAQGGNQPQHF. The CDR3 coding sequence is TGTGCCAGCAGTGAGGCGCAGGGAGGGAATCAGCCCCAGCATTTT.

The chain has TRBV20-1 and TRBJ2-1; D not certain. Germline loops: CDR1 DFQATT, CDR2 SNEGSKA (reference sequence). The V gene lost 3 bases and the J gene lost 1 base, with 10 bases spanning the gap. The CDR3 consists of 14 residues. CDR3 DNA: TGCAGTGCTAGTTGGGCAATATCCTACAATGAGCAGTTCTTC. Translation gives CSASWAISYNEQFF.

The genes are TRBV5-5 and TRBJ1-6; 8 bases align to TRBD1. CDR3 length: 17 residues. CDR1 and CDR2 from the germline V gene are SGHKS and YYEKEE (reference sequence). Trimming at V came to 4 bases and at J to 7 bases, leaving 13 bases not matched to a gene. Here the CDR3 DNA reads TGTGCCAGCAGCGATGGGGAACGGACAGGGTACAATTCACCCCTCCACTTT. This translates into CASSDGERTGYNSPLHF.

This clonotype appeared a few times. The V gene is TRBV24-1, the J gene TRBJ2-2; D possibly matches TRBD1 or TRBD2 (5 bases each). Between the trimmed V and J ends, which lost 12 bases and 6 bases, there was a span of 10 bases. CDR3 length: 11 residues. The germline V gene has CDR1 KGHDR and CDR2 SFDVKD. Here the CDR3 reads CASQGAGELFF. In DNA, the CDR3 is TGTGCCTCGCAGGGAGCCGGGGAGCTGTTTTTT.

The J gene is TRBJ1-1, the V gene TRBV20-1, with unresolved D. This CDR3 has 16 amino acids. V lost 0 bases, J lost 3 bases, and 17 bases lay in between. Germline CDR1 DFQATT, CDR2 SNEGSKA (reference sequence). The CDR3 bases are TGCAGTGCTAGAGATTTCGGAAAGAGAAGTTACACTGAAGCTTTCTTT. Translation: CSARDFGKRSYTEAFF.

The chain recombines TRBV11-2 with TRBJ2-3; 9 bases match TRBD2. V lost 1 base, J lost 2 bases, and 7 bases stayed unmatched. The CDR3 is 17 amino acids. The V gene's germline CDR1 is SGHAT and CDR2 FQNNGV. This CDR3 reads CASSLGVVAGATDTQYF. DNA for the CDR3: TGTGCCAGCAGCTTAGGGGTGGTAGCGGGGGCCACAGATACGCAGTATTTT.

The V gene is TRBV6-2 or TRBV6-3, the J gene TRBJ2-7; weak D call: TRBD2 (5 bases). Per the germline V gene, CDR1 is MNHEY and CDR2 is SVGEGT. V was shortened by 10 bases and J by 6 bases, with 13 bases between the two germline ends. The CDR3 extends over 11 amino acids. CDR3 sequence reads: CATQRAVEQYF. CDR3 DNA: TGTGCCACCCAGAGGGCAGTCGAGCAGTACTTC.

Only a few counts were recorded for this clonotype. The rearrangement joins TRBV30 to TRBJ1-6, with 7 bases fitting TRBD1. The CDR3 covers 12 residues. Germline CDR1 GTSNPN, CDR2 SVGIG (reference sequence). V shed 7 bases and J 6 bases; nucleotides not matched to a gene: 3. Here the CDR3 reads CASDRFNSPLHF. The DNA of the CDR3 is TGTGCCTCGGACAGGTTTAATTCACCCCTCCACTTT.

This clonotype appeared a single time. The chain links TRBV7-2 to TRBJ2-1, with D perhaps TRBD2 (5 bases). Germline lookup yields CDR1 SGHTA and CDR2 FQGNSA. V lost 5 bases and J 14 bases, leaving 13 bases between the germline ends. The CDR3 loop spans 11 amino acids. The CDR3 protein is CASSAGVREFF. In DNA, the CDR3 is TGTGCCAGCAGCGCAGGCGTGAGGGAGTTCTTC.